This T cell receptor (beta chain) was found in a study of T cell responses to AZD1222 COVID-19 vaccine. Study-wide points: Close to half of all spike-specific TCRs reportedly target regions of the variants that are unmutated. Most donors were white British and more were female, and clonal diversity was possibly underestimated. Repertoires were collected only later (after the peak T cell response had occurred). The study found Spike-specific TCR breadth and depth rose after two AZD1222 doses.

As to this clone: What it binds is not known.

This CDR3 contains 12 residues. With V trimmed by 5 bases and J by 14 bases, 8 bases remained unmatched. Germline V gives CDR1 SNHLY, CDR2 FYNNEI. The assay was immunoSEQ multiplex PCR, and TCRdb's table has in-frame clones only and misses some. The top ten clones hold 0.55% of a sample with under 300,000 clones, just over 90% of them seen once. The source was peripheral blood, collected on day 0 of AZD1222 vaccination. The rearrangement links TRBV2 to TRBJ2-2; 7 positions agree with TRBD2. The clonotype was recovered from an adult in good health. The CDR3 reads CASSLTAGYLFF. The CDR3 DNA reads as TGTGCCAGCAGTCTAACAGCGGGGTACCTGTTTTTT.